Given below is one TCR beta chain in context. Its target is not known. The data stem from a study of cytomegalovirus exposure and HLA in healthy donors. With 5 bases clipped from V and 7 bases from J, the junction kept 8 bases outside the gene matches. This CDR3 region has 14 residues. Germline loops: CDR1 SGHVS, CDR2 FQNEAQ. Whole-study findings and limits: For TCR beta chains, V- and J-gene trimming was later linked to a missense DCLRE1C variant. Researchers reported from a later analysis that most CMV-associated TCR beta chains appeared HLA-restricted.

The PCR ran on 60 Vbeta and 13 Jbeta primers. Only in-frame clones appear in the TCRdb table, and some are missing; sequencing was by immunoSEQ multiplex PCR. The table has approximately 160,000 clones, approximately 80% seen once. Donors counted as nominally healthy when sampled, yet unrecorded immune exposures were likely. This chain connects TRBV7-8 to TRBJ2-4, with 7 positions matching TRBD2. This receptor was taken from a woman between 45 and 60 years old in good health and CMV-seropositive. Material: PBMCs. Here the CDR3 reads CASSPPGGGNIQYF. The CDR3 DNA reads TGTGCCAGCAGCCCCCCTGGGGGAGGGAACATTCAGTACTTC.